This TCR beta chain originates from a study of T cells in Graves' hyperthyroidism and ophthalmopathy. The table lists this clonotype with many counts. Each diagnosis drew on symptoms, thyroxine, TRAb, thyroid ultrasound and orbital computed tomography findings. Researchers amplified the TCR beta CDR3 regions from RNA transcripts. The HTBI primer set was used in a first-round RT-PCR of the TCR CDR3. TCRdb reprocessed the multiplex PCR reads with MiXCR, giving one entry per CDR3 protein. This table has more than 500,000 distinct CDR3 sequences, roughly 15% appearing once. The CDR3 length is 17 residues. The V segment lost 2 bases and the J segment 3 bases; nucleotides outside the gene matches: 9. Germline lookup yields CDR1 SGDLS and CDR2 YYNGEE.

The source is a woman aged 40 to 50 with Graves' ophthalmopathy. The genes are TRBV9 and TRBJ1-1; 11 bases are a match to TRBD1. Sequenced sample: blood. The chain's CDR3 is CASSVGTGGEVDTEAFF. CDR3 sequence (DNA): TGTGCCAGCAGCGTCGGGACAGGGGGTGAGGTAGACACTGAAGCTTTCTTT.